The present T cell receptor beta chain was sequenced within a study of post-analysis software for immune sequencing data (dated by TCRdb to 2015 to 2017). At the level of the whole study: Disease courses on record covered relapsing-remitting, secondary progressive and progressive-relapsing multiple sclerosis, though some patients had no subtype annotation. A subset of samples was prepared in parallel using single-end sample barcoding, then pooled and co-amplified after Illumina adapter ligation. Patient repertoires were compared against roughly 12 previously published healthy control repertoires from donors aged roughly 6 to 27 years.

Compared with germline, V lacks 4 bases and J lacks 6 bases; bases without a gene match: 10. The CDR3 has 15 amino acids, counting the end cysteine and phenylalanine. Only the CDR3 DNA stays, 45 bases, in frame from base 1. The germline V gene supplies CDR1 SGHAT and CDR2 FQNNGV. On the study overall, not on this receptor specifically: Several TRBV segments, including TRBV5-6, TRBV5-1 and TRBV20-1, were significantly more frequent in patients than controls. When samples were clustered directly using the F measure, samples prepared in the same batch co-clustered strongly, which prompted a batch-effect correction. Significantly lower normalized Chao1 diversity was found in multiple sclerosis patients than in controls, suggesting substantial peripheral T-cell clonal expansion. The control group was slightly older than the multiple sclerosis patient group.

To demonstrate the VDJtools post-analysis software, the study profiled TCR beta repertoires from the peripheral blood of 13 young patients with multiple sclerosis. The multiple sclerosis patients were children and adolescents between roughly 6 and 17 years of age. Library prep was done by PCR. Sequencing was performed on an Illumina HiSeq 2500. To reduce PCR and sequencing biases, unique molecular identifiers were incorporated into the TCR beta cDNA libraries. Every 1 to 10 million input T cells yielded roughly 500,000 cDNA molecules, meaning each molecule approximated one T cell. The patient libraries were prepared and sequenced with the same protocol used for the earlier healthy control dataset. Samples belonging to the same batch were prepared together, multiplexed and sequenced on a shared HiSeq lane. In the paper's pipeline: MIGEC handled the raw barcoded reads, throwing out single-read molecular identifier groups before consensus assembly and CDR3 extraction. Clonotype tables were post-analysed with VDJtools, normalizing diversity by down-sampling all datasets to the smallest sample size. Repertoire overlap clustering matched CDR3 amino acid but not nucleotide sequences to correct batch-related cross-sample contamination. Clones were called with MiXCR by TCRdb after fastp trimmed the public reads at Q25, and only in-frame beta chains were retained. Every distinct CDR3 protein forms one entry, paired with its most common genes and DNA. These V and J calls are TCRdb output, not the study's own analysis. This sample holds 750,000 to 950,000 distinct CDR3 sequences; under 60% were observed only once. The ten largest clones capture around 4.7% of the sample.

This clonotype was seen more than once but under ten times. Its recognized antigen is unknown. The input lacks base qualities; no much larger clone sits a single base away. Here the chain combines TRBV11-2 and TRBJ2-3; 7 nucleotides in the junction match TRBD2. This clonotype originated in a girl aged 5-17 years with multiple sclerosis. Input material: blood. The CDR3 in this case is CASSSRPSGYDTQYF. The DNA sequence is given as TGTGCCAGCAGCTCCCGGCCTAGCGGTTATGATACGCAGTATTTT.